This T cell receptor (beta chain) was recovered during a study of T cell changes during pregnancy in multiple sclerosis (dated by TCRdb to between 2018 and 2020). Broadly, across the study: The study looked at changes in the T cell repertoire across pregnancy in women with multiple sclerosis.

Between the V and J ends, shortened by 1 base and 7 bases respectively, the junction contains 10 bases. CDR1 is given as SGHAT and CDR2 as FQDESV, both from the germline V gene (reference sequence). CDR3 length: 13 amino acids, cysteine to phenylalanine. The kept DNA is CDR3 alone, 39 bases in frame from the first base. This clone has only one observation. Its antigen is still unknown. Base qualities are not recorded, but no much larger clone differs from it by a single base. The library was produced with the immunoSEQ multiplex PCR assay. TCRdb mirrors the immuneACCESS table, restricted to in-frame sequences. Some clones are absent from its copies; in checked studies, under half trace to an unresolved V gene, and the reason for the others is unknown. The sample includes tens of thousands of clones, with 70% to 90% observed a single time. The ten largest clones take up 0.74% of the sample.

The origin of this receptor is a female donor in good health, enrolled as a control in a pregnancy study. The sequence is built from TRBV11-1 and TRBJ2-5; D gene: possibly TRBD1, on 5 matching bases. Sequencing was performed on CD4+ T cells from peripheral blood mononuclear cells, taken in the first trimester of pregnancy. The CDR3 region reads CASSLGVRVTQYF. The bases read TGTGCCAGCAGCTTAGGAGTCAGGGTGACCCAGTACTTC.